What follows is one TCR beta chain and its context. The CDR3 sequence is 15 residues long. The ends lost 5 bases at V and 8 bases at J; junction bases unmatched: 7. CDR1 and CDR2 from the germline V gene are SGHNT and YENEEA. Clones were sequenced by immunoSEQ multiplex PCR, and TCRdb holds only the in-frame ones, with some missing. The table records fewer than 300,000 clones, about 89% of them present only once. The data originate from a study of blood T cell repertoires in COVID-19. For the study at large: The United States, Italy and Spain were the sources of the acute and convalescent COVID-19 samples. Sources were T cells, B-cell-depleted T cells, or PBMCs; the material itself was cDNA or gDNA.

The material sequenced was peripheral blood. The TCR sequence derives from a middle-aged man who had recovered from COVID-19. V is TRBV11-3 and J is TRBJ2-3, with 13 bases lining up with TRBD2. The chain's CDR3 is CASSPGLAGVGTQYF. CDR3 nucleotides: TGTGCCAGCAGCCCTGGACTAGCGGGAGTAGGTACGCAGTATTTT.